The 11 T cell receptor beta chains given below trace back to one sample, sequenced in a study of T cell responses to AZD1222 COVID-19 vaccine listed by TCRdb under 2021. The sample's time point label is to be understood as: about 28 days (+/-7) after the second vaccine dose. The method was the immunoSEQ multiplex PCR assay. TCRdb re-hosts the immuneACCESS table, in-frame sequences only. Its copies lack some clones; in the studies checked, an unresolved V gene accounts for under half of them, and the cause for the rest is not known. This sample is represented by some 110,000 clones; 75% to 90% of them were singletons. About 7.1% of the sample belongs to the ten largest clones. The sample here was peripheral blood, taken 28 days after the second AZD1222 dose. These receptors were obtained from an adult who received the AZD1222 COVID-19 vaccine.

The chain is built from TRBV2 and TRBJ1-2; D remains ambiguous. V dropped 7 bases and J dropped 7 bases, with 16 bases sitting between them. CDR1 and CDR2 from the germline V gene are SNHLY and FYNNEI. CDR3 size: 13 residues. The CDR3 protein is CASNPAAFSGYTF. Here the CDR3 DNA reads TGTGCCAGCAACCCTGCGGCGTTCAGTGGCTACACCTTC.

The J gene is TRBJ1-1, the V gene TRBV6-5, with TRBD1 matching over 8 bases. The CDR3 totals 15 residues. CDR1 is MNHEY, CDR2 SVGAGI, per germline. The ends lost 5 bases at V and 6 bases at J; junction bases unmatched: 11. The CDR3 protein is CASSPRTGSISEAFF. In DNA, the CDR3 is TGTGCCAGCAGTCCGCGGACAGGGAGTATCTCTGAAGCTTTCTTT.

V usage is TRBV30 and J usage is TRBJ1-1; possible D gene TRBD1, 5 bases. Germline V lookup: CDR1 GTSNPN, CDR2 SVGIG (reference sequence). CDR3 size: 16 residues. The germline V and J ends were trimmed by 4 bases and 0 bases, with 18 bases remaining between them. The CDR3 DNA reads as TGTGCCTGGAATGGAGGGGCAGGCGCGATGAACACTGAAGCTTTCTTT. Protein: CAWNGGAGAMNTEAFF.

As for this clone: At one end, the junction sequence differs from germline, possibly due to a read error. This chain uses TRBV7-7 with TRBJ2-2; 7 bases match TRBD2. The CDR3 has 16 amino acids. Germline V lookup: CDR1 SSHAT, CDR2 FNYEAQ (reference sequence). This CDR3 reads CASSLTGGPNTGELFF. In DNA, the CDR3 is TGTGCTAGCAGCCTTACGGGAGGTCCGAACACCGGGGAGCTGTTTTTT.

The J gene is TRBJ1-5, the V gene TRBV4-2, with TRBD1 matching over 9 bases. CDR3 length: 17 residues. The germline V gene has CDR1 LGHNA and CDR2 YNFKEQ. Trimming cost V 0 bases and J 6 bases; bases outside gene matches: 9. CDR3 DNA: TGTGCCAGCAGCCAAGATCTTGTAACAGGGGGCGGTCAGCCCCAGCATTTT. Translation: CASSQDLVTGGGQPQHF.

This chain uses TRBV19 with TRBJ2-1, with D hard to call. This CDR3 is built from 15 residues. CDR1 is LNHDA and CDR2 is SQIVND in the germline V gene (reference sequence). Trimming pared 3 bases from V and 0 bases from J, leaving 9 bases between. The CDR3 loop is CASSMGLSSYNEQFF. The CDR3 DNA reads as TGTGCCAGTAGTATGGGTCTTAGCTCCTACAATGAGCAGTTCTTC.

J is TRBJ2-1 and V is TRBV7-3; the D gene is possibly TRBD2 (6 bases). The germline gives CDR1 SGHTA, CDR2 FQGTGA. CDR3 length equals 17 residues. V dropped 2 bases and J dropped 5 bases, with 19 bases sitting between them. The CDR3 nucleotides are TGTGCCAGCAGCTTACAAGTGGTTTCGGGGGAGGACAATGAGCAGTTCTTC. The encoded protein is CASSLQVVSGEDNEQFF.

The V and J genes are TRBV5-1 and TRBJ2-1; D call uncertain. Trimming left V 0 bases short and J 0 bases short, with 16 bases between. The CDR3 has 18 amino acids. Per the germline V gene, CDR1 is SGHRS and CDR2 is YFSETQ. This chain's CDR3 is CASSLDFSSPSSYNEQFF. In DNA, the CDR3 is TGCGCCAGCAGCTTGGACTTTTCTTCCCCCAGCTCCTACAATGAGCAGTTCTTC.

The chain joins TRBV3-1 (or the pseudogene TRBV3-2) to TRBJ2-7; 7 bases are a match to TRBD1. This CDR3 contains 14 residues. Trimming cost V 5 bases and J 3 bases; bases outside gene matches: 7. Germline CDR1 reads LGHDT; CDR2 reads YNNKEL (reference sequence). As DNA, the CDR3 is TGTGCCAGCAGCACCCGAACAGGGGACTACGAGCAGTACTTC. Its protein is CASSTRTGDYEQYF.

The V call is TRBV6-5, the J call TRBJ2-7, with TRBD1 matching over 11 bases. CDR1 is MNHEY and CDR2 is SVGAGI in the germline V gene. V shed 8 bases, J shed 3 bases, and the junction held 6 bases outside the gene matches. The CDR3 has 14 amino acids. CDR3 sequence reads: CASHTGTGGYEQYF. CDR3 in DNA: TGTGCCAGCCATACCGGGACAGGGGGCTACGAGCAGTACTTC.

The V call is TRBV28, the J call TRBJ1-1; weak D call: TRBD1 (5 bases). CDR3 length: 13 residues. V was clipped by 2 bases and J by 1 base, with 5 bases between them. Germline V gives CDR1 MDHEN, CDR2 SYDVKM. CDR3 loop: CASSLRGNTEAFF. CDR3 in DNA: TGTGCCAGCAGTTTAAGGGGGAACACTGAAGCTTTCTTT.